Listed below are T cell receptor beta chains from one sample, sequenced in a study of monozygotic twins with inflammatory bowel disease. With the 5' RACE reads reprocessed, TCRdb shows one record per CDR3 protein and no DNA. Reported are around 100,000 distinct CDR3 sequences; the ten largest clones contain roughly 1.9%. Material: blood. Receptor source: a human donor with ulcerative colitis or Crohn's disease, or a healthy co-twin of an affected twin (not recorded which). Both conserved end residues are part of each CDR3. The order of the fields is J gene, V gene, clone size, CDR3 protein. For some rows the clone size is stated as once, few or many, or as a class when expanded; others skip it.

TRBJ2-7	TRBV7-2	NA	CASSLGPQGEQYF
TRBJ2-3	TRBV30	NA	CAWSVVGGSTDTQYF
TRBJ1-6	TRBV9	NA	CASARSGDSPLHF
TRBJ2-1	TRBV6-1	NA	CASNEGLAGVWEQFF
TRBJ2-4	TRBV2	NA	CASSENRVSKNIQYF
TRBJ2-7	TRBV5-1	NA	CASSLAPEPREQYF
TRBJ1-1	TRBV5-5	medium-sized	CASSLTTGTTEAFF
TRBJ1-2	TRBV30	NA	CAWHTGLNYGYTF
TRBJ2-1	TRBV6-2/TRBV6-3	NA	CASSYGQGFPAGNEQFF
TRBJ1-5	TRBV21-1	NA	CASSKDRPPANQPQHF
TRBJ2-5	TRBV20-1	NA	CSARDGSGSETQYF
TRBJ2-3	TRBV28	NA	CASSLGFTDTQYF
TRBJ2-5	TRBV7-2	NA	CASSRTGLQETQYF
TRBJ2-2	TRBV7-2	NA	CASSPIKTVPGELFF
TRBJ1-4	TRBV18	NA	CASSPRAVNEKLFF
TRBJ1-2	TRBV20-1	NA	CSANTGTPRSGYTF
TRBJ2-1	TRBV18	NA	CASSPGKGANNEQFF
TRBJ1-2	TRBV5-1	NA	CASSLQASSLGYGYTF
TRBJ1-6	TRBV20-1	NA	CSARVVGTEHSPLHF
TRBJ2-2	TRBV6-5	NA	CASSLVPGGELFF
TRBJ2-3	TRBV12-3/TRBV12-4	NA	CASSFGGSDTQYF
TRBJ2-7	TRBV18	NA	CASSEGLAESYEQYF
TRBJ2-5	TRBV12-3/TRBV12-4	NA	CASSPHLPGLETQYF
TRBJ2-3	TRBV4-3	NA	CASSQELAEGPDTQYF
TRBJ2-2	TRBV6-1	NA	CASSQSGATGELFF
TRBJ2-5	TRBV7-2	NA	CASSLSPSGEQETQYF
TRBJ2-1	TRBV14	NA	CASSPTGLGNEQFF
TRBJ2-3	TRBV27	NA	CASSRAQGAGDTQYF
TRBJ1-6	TRBV12-3/TRBV12-4	NA	CASRGQQNSPLHF
TRBJ1-1	TRBV11-1	NA	CASSRPSNTEAFF
TRBJ1-1	TRBV20-1	NA	CSARDRVVYTEAFF
TRBJ2-7	TRBV29-1	NA	CSVPLPGSYEQYF
TRBJ2-3	TRBV7-2	NA	CASSSRAGGQATDTQYF
TRBJ2-3	TRBV5-1	NA	CASSREGMSTDTQYF
TRBJ1-6	TRBV7-2	NA	CASSLRGNSPLHF
TRBJ2-3	TRBV20-1	NA	CSGRLAGLTDTQYF
TRBJ2-7	TRBV5-1	NA	CASSLALTGREQYF
TRBJ1-5	TRBV20-1	NA	CSAPRDGSNQPQHF
TRBJ2-3	TRBV7-9	NA	CASSLIKASTDTQYF
TRBJ2-1	TRBV7-9	NA	CASSPSGRDYNEQFF
TRBJ1-2	TRBV4-2	NA	CASSQLVSRTDDNYGYTF
TRBJ2-7	TRBV5-1	NA	CASEGGAGEQYF
TRBJ2-5	TRBV14	NA	CASSQGTGGVETQYF
TRBJ2-6	TRBV19	NA	CASTPRAGDSGANVLTF
TRBJ2-2	TRBV20-1	NA	CSARLPSYTGELFF
TRBJ2-3	TRBV6-5	medium-sized	CASSLMTSGGTDTQYF
TRBJ2-6	TRBV12-3/TRBV12-4	NA	CASRASGANVLTF
TRBJ2-7	TRBV13	NA	CASSFFRDRGSYEQYF
TRBJ2-1	TRBV11-2	NA	CASQRSGTKIRGEQFF
TRBJ2-1	TRBV5-1	NA	CASSLDVTGPLNEQFF
TRBJ2-3	TRBV5-1	NA	CASSARRGSTDTQYF
TRBJ2-1	TRBV7-6	NA	CASSLRRGNEQFF
TRBJ1-5	TRBV20-1	NA	CSARGTDNQPQHF